The following is a TCR beta chain sequence with its context. Which antigen it targets is not known. There are no base qualities to consult, and no much larger clone falls within one base. The cohort consisted of 600 or so healthy bone marrow donors. At the time of sampling, all cohort members were nominally healthy, though unrecorded immune exposures were likely present. The donor was CMV seropositive and belonged to the group of 250 to 350 seropositive cohort members. A peripheral blood sample was provided by each donor, and peripheral blood mononuclear cells were used for TCR beta sequencing. The Qiagen DNeasy Blood Extraction Kit was used to extract genomic DNA from the blood cell samples. This entry is derived from a study of cytomegalovirus exposure and HLA in healthy donors (dated by TCRdb to between 2016 and 2019). With regard to the full study: According to an earlier analysis of several hundred of the donors, some 180 million T cells yielded 90 million to 130 million unique TCR beta sequences and approximately 280 Gb of sequence data. Roughly 300 gigabases of sequencing data and tens of millions of unique TCR sequences made up an early release that covered 640 HLA-typed donors. Of the roughly 420 genotyped donors, roughly 76% were placed in the genetic ancestry cluster associated with self-reported Caucasian donors. The study aimed to test whether cataloging public T cell receptors could reveal signatures of past pathogen exposure. The study profiled the T cell repertoires of 500 to 800 subjects by immunosequencing and related them to cytomegalovirus serostatus. Along with the approximately 620-subject first cohort, a separate validation cohort of approximately 110 different subjects was used. High-throughput TCR immunosequencing, statistical association of individual TCRs with disease status, and machine learning were combined to predict cytomegalovirus infection status. To study patterns of TCR occurrence, a later analysis re-analyzed previously published TCR beta repertoires from 650 to 750 donors and added high-resolution HLA genotyping. Rather than using new phenotypic data, the later analysis identified candidate immune exposures from TCR beta sequences and from how often those sequences occurred across donors. An earlier analysis of roughly 600 of the donors used high-throughput TCR beta sequencing to judge whether each TCR beta V gene segment behaved as functional or pseudogenic. Donor age, sex, ethnicity and CMV serostatus were compiled alongside the repertoire data. Genome-wide SNP genotypes for about three fifths of the 666 donors were used in a later genetic analysis, which treated that subset as a discovery cohort. Every discovery cohort repertoire had been produced on one sequencing platform. Class I and class II HLA loci were covered by the typing at four-digit resolution. The number of donors typed differed by locus, with roughly 620-630 for A, B, C, DRB1 and DQB1, more than 500 for DQA1, over 600 for DPA1, and some 440 for DPB1. Four to six DR-DQ haplotypes were handled as single units for association and clustering because linkage in the cohort was strong. Across some 400 genotyped donors of the cohort, an average of about 240,000 unique TCR beta nucleotide sequences per donor were sequenced, and about a sixth of those sequences were non-productive. Paper-wide results and their limitations: In a later analysis, most CMV-associated TCR beta chains were found to appear HLA-restricted, with HLA associations seemingly driven largely by CMV exposure. In a later analysis, around 17,000 TCR beta sequences were associated with specific HLA alleles at a false discovery rate of 0.05. Because counts were too low, some 17 rarely observed V segments, including chromosome 9 orphons, were excluded from the earlier analysis of about 500 of the donors. The classifier was reported to diagnose cytomegalovirus status with high specificity and sensitivity in both the original cohort and the validation cohort. Assigning TCR associations to individual alleles was difficult when HLA alleles, especially DR and DQ, strongly co-occurred. Sequencing depth was assumed to be roughly uniform across donors in the presence/absence analyses, though that assumption may not hold. A cluster of highly shared sequence variants was judged likely to be a technical artifact of the sequencing pipeline. In an earlier analysis of over 550 of the donors, most TCR beta V segments were observed in productive rearrangements about 87% or about 30% of the time, broadly matching IMGT annotations. The study listed approximately 150 TCR beta chains as associated with cytomegalovirus. According to a later genetic analysis, donors in an Asian-associated ancestry cluster had fewer N-insertions in productive TCRs than the roughly 700-donor mean. A later genetic analysis associated a missense DCLRE1C variant with V-gene and J-gene trimming of TCR beta chains, and an independent cohort replicated the association. This cohort had only TCR beta chains sequenced, and the lack of alpha or paired-chain data limited which features could be detected. According to a later analysis, parvovirus B19, influenza, CMV and Epstein-Barr virus appeared linked to several top co-occurrence clusters. Immune exposure information for the cohort was limited to CMV serostatus. Because HLA typing was missing for some donors at each locus, association tests included only the typed subset. A further reported finding was that TCR beta sequences accurately predicted the HLA-A and HLA-B alleles for most subjects in the first cohort. Linkage disequilibrium might explain the correlated functional status among segregating V segments, but an unknown experimental factor could not be ruled out. In a later analysis, the rate of TCR association differed among HLA loci, with DRB1 alleles having the most associated TCRs and HLA-C alleles having the fewest. A few of the identified cytomegalovirus-associated TCR beta chains were confirmed in vitro to be specific for cytomegalovirus antigens. The 87-base-pair reads could not distinguish some IMGT-functional V segments, including TRBV6-2 and TRBV6-3, so those segments were excluded. Compared with equally common non-associated chains, HLA-associated TCR beta chains in a later analysis were more clonally expanded and had lower generation probabilities. According to the authors, the approach could potentially be generalized to other disease states and immunological phenotypes. Most TCR sequences were observed very rarely across donors, whereas some public TCRs were present in many individuals.

Per the germline V gene, SGHTA is the CDR1 and FQGNSA is the CDR2. Taken from cysteine to phenylalanine, the CDR3 has 15 residues. Solely the CDR3 DNA is kept, with 45 bases framed from the first base. The junction shows trimming of 5 bases on V and 3 bases on J, plus 14 bases between the germline ends. Preparation of the library involved the immunoSEQ multiplex PCR assay. For the multiplex PCR, a mixture combining 60 forward primers for TCR Vbeta segments and 13 reverse primers for TCR Jbeta segments was used. The CDR3 region of rearranged TCR beta genes was amplified from genomic DNA with a multiplex PCR assay. On the Illumina HiSeq System, the amplified TCR beta libraries were sequenced as 87-base-pair reads. Per the original workflow: A later analysis tallied tens of millions of unique TCR beta chains across the 666 repertoires, and about 12 million of those chains were shared by two or more donors. A nearest-neighbor algorithm error-corrected the raw reads and collapsed the reads into unique sequences, merging closely related sequences to remove PCR and sequencing errors. V, D and J gene segments were assigned by aligning CDR3 sequences to IMGT reference sequences. For a sequence to be retained, a match of at least six nucleotides was required to both a V gene segment and a J gene segment. A rearrangement was called productive if the CDR3 had no stop codons and remained in frame with V and J, and every other rearrangement was called non-productive. CDR3 was defined according to IMGT convention as the region running from the second conserved V-encoded cysteine to the conserved J-encoded phenylalanine. Sequences without an unambiguous match to a single V gene segment were excluded from the earlier analysis of over 500 of the donors. An earlier analysis of a few hundred of the donors called V segments functional above 56.7% productive rearrangements and segregating when the between-donor standard deviation exceeded 5%. A statistical classification framework was built for diagnosing cytomegalovirus status from the catalog of TCR beta chain sequences. A later analysis assigned V and J genes by comparing TCR nucleotide sequences with IMGT/GENE-DB human TR gene sequences. A later analysis assigned CDR3 sequences and most-parsimonious VDJ recombination scenarios with the TCRdist pipeline. In a later analysis, each TCR beta chain was defined by its CDR3 amino acid sequence together with its V-gene family, and reads without a unique V-gene family were excluded. A later analysis removed several hundred highly shared, low-generation-probability nucleotide sequences to deal with suspected cross-contamination and a sequencing artifact. For each public chain, a later analysis derived a clonal expansion index from normalized ranks of inferred template counts within each repertoire. In a later analysis, generation probabilities were computed using a VDJ recombination model fitted to out-of-frame rearrangements, and the results were checked against IGoR. In a later analysis, TCR-TCR, TCR-HLA and TCR-CMV co-occurrence was scored with hypergeometric tests, and a repertoire-size bias correction was applied to TCR pairs. A later analysis estimated false discovery rates by permuting HLA or CMV assignments 20 times. In a later analysis, co-occurring TCRs were grouped using DBSCAN, with TCRdist sequence similarity added in when clustering inside HLA-allele-positive subsets. Repertoires with fewer than 30,000 or more than 120,000 public chains, plus five repertoires with anomalous nucleotide sharing, were excluded from co-occurrence clustering. TCRdb obtained this table from immuneACCESS and retained in-frame rearrangements with V and J assigned. These tables miss some clones; where compared with another copy, unresolved V genes account for less than half of the shortfall, and the remainder is unexplained. Clone size and the V and J calls come from that table; the DNA yielded D and trimming. The sample has 25,000 to 40,000 clones on record, 65% to 75% of them singletons. About a fifth of the sample lies in the top ten.

Recombination connected TRBV7-2 to TRBJ1-5; possibly the D gene is TRBD1, per 6 matching bases. The receptor was isolated from a man aged 45-60 years in good health and CMV-seropositive. The specimen was PBMCs. The DNA sequence is as follows: TGTGCCAGCAGCCCTAGGGGGGGATACAATCAGCCCCAGCATTTT. Translated, this is CASSPRGGYNQPQHF.